Below, 32 T cell receptor beta chains from the same sample are listed, as sequenced in a study of shared clonotypes between healthy human individuals. Only in-frame clones appear in the TCRdb table, and some are missing; sequencing was by immunoSEQ multiplex PCR. The sample contains a few million clones, approximately 90% of which appear only once. Sequencing was done on a sample of naive CD4+ T cells sorted from blood. Subset described: CD45RA+ positively selected. The source is a man aged 18 to 29 in good health.

The rearrangement links TRBV5-1 to TRBJ2-7, with a possible D match to TRBD1 (7 bases). Germline V gene lookup returns CDR1 SGHRS and CDR2 YFSETQ. The CDR3 has 13 amino acids. Between the trimmed V and J ends, which lost 4 bases and 6 bases, there was a span of 14 bases. The CDR3 DNA follows: TGCGCCAGCAGCCCCAGGGGGGTCTCCGAGCAGTACTTC. Amino acid sequence: CASSPRGVSEQYF.

On this clone itself: Other DNA variants within this sample encode the same CDR3. The V call is TRBV2, the J call TRBJ1-1, with D possibly TRBD1 on 5 matching bases. V lost 6 bases to trimming and J lost 1 base, with 9 bases between them. This CDR3 is built from 13 residues. Per germline, CDR1 SNHLY and CDR2 FYNNEI. CDR3 amino acids: CASRAQGNTEAFF. The CDR3, as DNA: TGTGCCAGCAGAGCCCAGGGGAACACTGAAGCTTTCTTT.

This clone was picked up one time. In nucleotides, the CDR3 is TGTGCCAGCAGTGAGAGCGGAACTAATGAAAAACTGTTTTTT. It translates to CASSESGTNEKLFF. The chain uses TRBV6-1 and TRBJ1-4; D gene uncertain. This CDR3 region has 14 residues. V lost 3 bases to trimming and J lost 1 base, with 6 bases between them. Germline loops: CDR1 MNHNS, CDR2 SASEGT.

The chain carries TRBV5-1 and TRBJ2-5; D is possibly TRBD1 (6 bases). Trimming stripped 5 bases from V and 5 bases from J, with 16 bases between. The CDR3 extends over 14 amino acids. The germline CDR1 and CDR2 sequences are SGHRS and YFSETQ. CDR3: CASSPTGLFETQYF. The CDR3 DNA reads TGCGCCAGCAGTCCCACAGGGTTGTTTGAGACCCAGTACTTC.

This clone was recorded a few times. The rearrangement joins TRBV19 to TRBJ1-1, with D uncertain. The germline CDR1 and CDR2 sequences are LNHDA and SQIVND (reference sequence). This CDR3 has 15 amino acids. The V end was cut by 5 bases, the J end by 1 base, with 14 bases between. DNA of the CDR3: TGTGCCAGTAGTCCCACCCACTATACGAACACTGAAGCTTTCTTT. Translating gives CASSPTHYTNTEAFF.

The chain has TRBV6-5 and TRBJ1-1; the D is unclear. CDR3 size: 11 residues. Germline CDR1 and CDR2: MNHEY and SVGAGI. With 3 bases removed from V and 10 bases from J, the gap between germline ends came to 9 bases. The CDR3 protein is CASSYLYRAFF. The CDR3 region has the DNA TGTGCCAGCAGTTATTTATATCGAGCTTTCTTT.

The rearrangement uses TRBV25-1 and TRBJ1-4, with D possibly TRBD1 on 5 matching bases. The CDR3 consists of 17 residues. Trimming took off 6 bases at V and 0 bases at J, with 17 bases between the two ends. The germline V gene has CDR1 MGHDK and CDR2 SYGVNS. CDR3: CASSPGRLGATNEKLFF. In DNA, the CDR3 is TGTGCCAGCAGCCCGGGGCGGCTAGGTGCAACTAATGAAAAACTGTTTTTT. The full variable domain, with the rest looked up from reference TRBV25-1 and TRBJ1-4, is EADIYQTPRYLVIGTGKKITLECSQTMGHDKMYWYQQDPGMELHLIHYSYGVNSTEKGDLSSESTVSRIRTEHFPLTLESARPSHTSQYLCASSPGRLGATNEKLFFGSGTQLSVL.

V is TRBV4-1 and J is TRBJ1-5; D gene uncertain. This CDR3 region has 15 residues. With 4 bases removed from V and 1 base from J, the gap between germline ends came to 11 bases. CDR1 is MGHRA, CDR2 YSYEKL, per germline. The CDR3 nucleotides read TGCGCCAGCAGCCTGGAGGACGGGAGCAATCAGCCCCAGCATTTT. It yields the protein CASSLEDGSNQPQHF.

The chain combines TRBV2 with TRBJ2-3, with D unresolved. The germline V gene encodes CDR1 SNHLY and CDR2 FYNNEI. The V and J ends lost 6 bases and 0 bases respectively, with 16 bases between them. CDR3 length: 16 amino acids. The CDR3 loop is CASSWVASESTDTQYF. CDR3 DNA sequence: TGTGCCAGCAGCTGGGTCGCATCGGAGAGCACAGATACGCAGTATTTT.

This sequence joins TRBV7-6 and TRBJ2-3; 10 bases align to TRBD2. The CDR3 totals 20 residues. J lost 0 bases, V lost 3 bases, and 15 bases had no gene match. CDR1 is SGHVS, CDR2 FNYEAQ, per germline. The DNA of the CDR3 is TGTGCCAGCAGCTTTAGAGTAGTTAGCGGGAGGCCCGTAAGCACAGATACGCAGTATTTT. Protein product: CASSFRVVSGRPVSTDTQYF.

The V call is TRBV14, the J call TRBJ1-2, with D possibly being TRBD1 (5 bases). The germline V gene encodes CDR1 SGHDN and CDR2 FVKESK. Trimming shortened V by 4 bases and J by 6 bases, and 12 bases separated the two germline ends. The CDR3 spans 13 residues. The CDR3 nucleotides are TGTGCCAGCAGCCCCAGGGTTCGGGATGGCTACACCTTC. Translating gives CASSPRVRDGYTF.

The chain has TRBV2 and TRBJ1-5, with D hard to call. The V and J ends lost 6 bases and 4 bases respectively, with 13 bases between them. CDR3 length equals 14 residues. The V gene's germline CDR1 is SNHLY and CDR2 FYNNEI. CDR3: CASSPGKGNQPQHF. The CDR3 nucleotides are TGTGCCAGCAGCCCGGGGAAAGGGAATCAGCCCCAGCATTTT.

This chain connects TRBV7-9 to TRBJ2-7; 11 bases are shared with TRBD1. This CDR3 has 15 residues. V shed 5 bases and J 4 bases; nucleotides not matched to a gene: 7. CDR1 is SEHNR, CDR2 FQNEAQ, per germline (reference sequence). The CDR3 reads CASSAGTGGSYEQYF. The CDR3 nucleotides are TGTGCCAGCAGCGCGGGGACAGGGGGGTCTTACGAGCAGTACTTC. The whole variable domain, filled in from reference TRBV7-9 and TRBJ2-7, reads DTGVSQNPRHKITKRGQNVTFRCDPISEHNRLYWYRQTLGQGPEFLTYFQNEAQLEKSRLLSDRFSAERPKGSFSTLEIQRTEQGDSAMYLCASSAGTGGSYEQYFGPGTRLTVT.

The CDR3 coding sequence is TGCGCCAGCAGTGAAGTTAGCGGAACTGGAAACACCATATATTTT. This codes for CASSEVSGTGNTIYF. This chain connects TRBV10-1 to TRBJ1-3; D call uncertain. Germline V gives CDR1 WNHNN, CDR2 SYGVQD (reference sequence). The CDR3 is made up of 15 amino acids. V lost 3 bases, J lost 2 bases, and 11 bases lay in between.

This clone was counted once. The V call is TRBV30, the J call TRBJ2-3; the D gene is possibly TRBD2 (6 bases). The CDR3 extends over 14 amino acids. Germline CDR1 and CDR2: GTSNPN and SVGIG (reference sequence). V was clipped by 1 base and J by 4 bases, with 12 bases between them. The CDR3 sequence is CAWSGGGGADTQYF. CDR3 nucleotide sequence: TGTGCCTGGAGTGGGGGCGGAGGGGCAGATACGCAGTATTTT.

The V gene is TRBV15, the J gene TRBJ1-4, with D unresolved. Trimming shortened V by 0 bases and J by 5 bases, and 16 bases separated the two germline ends. CDR3 length: 17 residues. Looked up from germline, CDR1 is LNHNV and CDR2 is YYDKDF (reference sequence). For the CDR3, the DNA is TGTGCCACCAGCAGAGATTTTGAGGTCCGAGCAAATGAAAAACTGTTTTTT. Its protein is CATSRDFEVRANEKLFF.

The chain combines TRBV4-1 with TRBJ2-1, with D perhaps matching TRBD2 (6 bases). V lost 0 bases to trimming and J lost 2 bases, with 14 bases between them. This CDR3 is built from 17 residues. The germline V gene has CDR1 MGHRA and CDR2 YSYEKL. The CDR3 reads CASSQEWGGETYNEQFF. The CDR3 coding sequence is TGCGCCAGCAGCCAAGAATGGGGCGGGGAGACCTACAATGAGCAGTTCTTC.

The V gene is TRBV5-1, the J gene TRBJ2-1; no definite D call. CDR1 is SGHRS and CDR2 is YFSETQ in the germline V gene. The CDR3 runs to 14 residues. V lost 1 base to trimming and J lost 1 base, with 6 bases between them. The CDR3 spells CASSLLGSYNEQFF. The CDR3 DNA sequence: TGCGCCAGCAGCTTGCTTGGGTCCTACAATGAGCAGTTCTTC.

The rearrangement joins TRBV19 to TRBJ2-1; either TRBD1 or TRBD2 may supply D (6 bases each). Germline V gives CDR1 LNHDA, CDR2 SQIVND (reference sequence). This CDR3 region has 13 residues. V lost 4 bases to trimming and J lost 8 bases, with 12 bases between them. CDR3 loop: CASSNLGGDEQFF. CDR3 bases: TGTGCCAGTAGTAACCTCGGGGGCGATGAGCAGTTCTTC. Variable domain in full (rest from reference TRBV19 and TRBJ2-1): DGGITQSPKYLFRKEGQNVTLSCEQNLNHDAMYWYRQDPGQGLRLIYYSQIVNDFQKGDIAEGYSVSREKKESFPLTVTSAQKNPTAFYLCASSNLGGDEQFFGPGTRLTVL.

For the CDR3, the DNA is TGCGCCAGCAGCCTATCGGGTGGCTACGAGCAGTACTTC. This translates into CASSLSGGYEQYF. V is TRBV4-1 and J is TRBJ2-7; D is unresolved. Germline V gene sequence: CDR1 MGHRA, CDR2 YSYEKL. This CDR3 spans 13 amino acids. V shed 4 bases and J shed 3 bases, with 10 bases lying between them.

The chain joins TRBV28 to TRBJ1-2; D unresolved. The CDR3 extends over 13 amino acids. V dropped 6 bases and J dropped 2 bases, with 10 bases sitting between them. Germline CDR1 reads MDHEN; CDR2 reads SYDVKM. The CDR3 here is CASSSAENYGYTF. The CDR3 coding sequence is TGTGCCAGCAGCTCGGCGGAAAACTATGGCTACACCTTC.

J is TRBJ1-1 and V is TRBV6-1; no firm D call. CDR3 length equals 12 residues. Germline V gene lookup returns CDR1 MNHNS and CDR2 SASEGT. V gave up 2 bases and J gave up 3 bases, with 4 bases separating them. The CDR3 DNA follows: TGTGCCAGCAGTGAAAGACACACTGAAGCTTTCTTT. It yields the protein CASSERHTEAFF.

The chain employs TRBV7-8 and TRBJ1-1; D is uncertain. The CDR3 runs 14 residues. Germline-derived CDR1 and CDR2 are SGHVS and FQNEAQ. The V and J ends lost 1 base and 0 bases respectively, with 6 bases between them. DNA for the CDR3: TGTGCCAGCAGCTTAGAATCTATGAACACTGAAGCTTTCTTT. As protein: CASSLESMNTEAFF.

Comment on this clone: Other DNA sequences in the same sample also yield this CDR3. The V and J genes are TRBV7-2 and TRBJ2-2; no firm D call. This CDR3 contains 12 residues. Germline lookup yields CDR1 SGHTA and CDR2 FQGNSA. Trimming shortened V by 1 base and J by 5 bases, and 2 bases separated the two germline ends. CDR3 sequence (DNA): TGTGCCAGCAGCTTAGAGACCGGGGAGCTGTTTTTT. Encoded protein: CASSLETGELFF.

This chain connects TRBV10-3 to TRBJ2-2; TRBD1 agrees at 10 bases. CDR1 and CDR2 (germline): ENHRY, SYGVKD. CDR3 length: 14 residues. Trimming removed 6 bases from V and 4 bases from J; junction bases left unmatched: 2. The CDR3 nucleotides are TGTGCCATCAGCCGGGACAGGGGCACCGGGGAGCTGTTTTTT. It yields the protein CAISRDRGTGELFF.

Note on this clone: The sample has other DNA sequences that encode this CDR3 too. The chain employs TRBV6-5 and TRBJ1-2, with D perhaps matching TRBD1 (5 bases). The CDR3 spans 15 residues. Germline V gene lookup returns CDR1 MNHEY and CDR2 SVGAGI. Trimming pared 0 bases from V and 2 bases from J, leaving 10 bases between. This CDR3 reads CASSYSGRENYGYTF. As DNA, the CDR3 is TGTGCCAGCAGTTACTCGGGACGGGAAAACTATGGCTACACCTTC.

V is TRBV30 and J is TRBJ2-3; D call uncertain. This CDR3 has 15 amino acids. Germline V gives CDR1 GTSNPN, CDR2 SVGIG (reference sequence). Deletions cut 0 bases from V and 2 bases from J, with 12 bases between. The CDR3 DNA is TGTGCCTGGAGTGTAGGTAGGGTTTTCACAGATACGCAGTATTTT. Translated, it gives CAWSVGRVFTDTQYF.

This chain links TRBV9 with TRBJ2-7, with 8 bases fitting TRBD1. CDR3 length: 15 residues. V trimming: 3 bases; J trimming: 2 bases; junction bases outside the gene matches: 7. Germline V gene data show CDR1 as SGDLS and CDR2 as YYNGEE. The CDR3 sequence: CASSAEDRAPYEQYF. The CDR3 region has the DNA TGTGCCAGCAGCGCAGAGGACAGGGCCCCCTACGAGCAGTACTTC.

The genes are TRBV28 and TRBJ2-3, with 11 nucleotides matching TRBD1. The V gene's germline CDR1 is MDHEN and CDR2 SYDVKM. CDR3 size: 17 residues. With 6 bases clipped from V and 4 bases from J, the junction kept 12 bases outside the gene matches. In DNA, the CDR3 is TGTGCCAGCAGCCCCCCCATCGGACAGGGGGCCCCAGATACGCAGTATTTT. Protein: CASSPPIGQGAPDTQYF.

The chain carries TRBV6-1 and TRBJ2-7, with D maybe TRBD2 (6 bases). Germline V lookup: CDR1 MNHNS, CDR2 SASEGT. Deletions cut 1 base from V and 9 bases from J, with 16 bases between. The CDR3 runs 14 residues. The CDR3 nucleotides read TGTGCCAGCAGTGAAGAGAGGACTATAAAAGTGCAGTACTTC. This codes for CASSEERTIKVQYF.

The chain has TRBV5-1 and TRBJ1-6; TRBD1 matches 7 bases. V was clipped by 4 bases and J by 3 bases; unmatched bases: 4. The germline V gene has CDR1 SGHRS and CDR2 YFSETQ. CDR3 size: 15 residues. CDR3 bases: TGCGCCAGCAGCGGCGGGACAGACTATAATTCACCCCTCCACTTT. It codes for CASSGGTDYNSPLHF.

The V and J genes are TRBV28 and TRBJ1-1; D is ambiguous. The CDR3 sequence is 13 residues long. The V end lost 6 bases, the J end lost 7 bases, and 15 bases lay between the germline ends. Germline V gene sequence: CDR1 MDHEN, CDR2 SYDVKM. The CDR3 loop reads CASRGGLGSEAFF. CDR3 bases: TGTGCCAGCAGAGGAGGTTTGGGGAGTGAAGCTTTCTTT. Looking up the rest from reference TRBV28 and TRBJ1-1 gives the full variable domain: DVKVTQSSRYLVKRTGEKVFLECVQDMDHENMFWYRQDPGLGLRLIYFSYDVKMKEKGDIPEGYSVSREKKERFSLILESASTNQTSMYLCASRGGLGSEAFFGQGTRLTVV.